This TCR beta chain comes out of a study of human T cells and chemical hapten exposure. Study background: Largely, small differences in pooled library volume made per-sample TCR yields vary. Study results and limitations: The number of TCRs over 1 in 1000 frequency stayed unchanged after DPC. Controls formed significantly fewer large CDR3 similarity clusters than expanded TCRs did.

The study's library attached unique molecular identifiers to single cDNA molecules. Each CDR3 protein is one row after TCRdb ran MiXCR on the RACE reads. The sample has 210,000 or so distinct CDR3 sequences, about 25% seen once. Documented time point: patch test 3, about 24 weeks after DPC sensitization. Stated treatment: therapeutic diphenylcyclopropenone sensitization with weekly scalp DPC. This CDR3 comprises 17 residues. Germline CDR1 is MRHNA and CDR2 is SNTAGT. The J segment lost 4 bases and the V segment lost 0 bases, leaving 6 bases of the junction unmatched. This clonotype was counted only a few times. Its antigen is not identified.

The receptor was isolated from a woman in her 40s with alopecia areata. Some clones in this sample may be carry-over from other donors' samples. The chain couples TRBV6-4 to TRBJ2-1, with 10 bases identical to TRBD2. The sequencing used whole blood, collected in connection with sensitization to the hapten diphenylcyclopropenone (DPC). In nucleotides, the CDR3 is TGTGCCAGCAGTGACTCCCCAGAAGCGGGGGGGTACAATGAGCAGTTCTTC. Translation gives CASSDSPEAGGYNEQFF.